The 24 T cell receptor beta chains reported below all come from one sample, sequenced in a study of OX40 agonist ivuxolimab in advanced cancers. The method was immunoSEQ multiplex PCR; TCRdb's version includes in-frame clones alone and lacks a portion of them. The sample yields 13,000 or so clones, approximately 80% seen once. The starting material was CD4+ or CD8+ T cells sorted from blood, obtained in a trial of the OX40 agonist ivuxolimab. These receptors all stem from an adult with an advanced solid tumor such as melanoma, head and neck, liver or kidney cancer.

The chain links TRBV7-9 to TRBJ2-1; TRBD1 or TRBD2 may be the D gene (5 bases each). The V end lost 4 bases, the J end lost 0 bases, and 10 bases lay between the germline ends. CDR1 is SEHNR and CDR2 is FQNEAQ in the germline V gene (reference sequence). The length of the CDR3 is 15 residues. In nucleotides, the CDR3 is TGTGCCAGCAGCTCAGTTGGGGGCTCCTACAATGAGCAGTTCTTC. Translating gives CASSSVGGSYNEQFF.

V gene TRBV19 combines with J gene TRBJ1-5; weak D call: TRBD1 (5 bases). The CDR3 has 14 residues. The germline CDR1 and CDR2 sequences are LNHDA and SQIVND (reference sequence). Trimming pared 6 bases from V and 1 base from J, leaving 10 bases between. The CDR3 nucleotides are TGTGCCAGTAGGGAGGGGACGAGCAATCAGCCCCAGCATTTT. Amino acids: CASREGTSNQPQHF.

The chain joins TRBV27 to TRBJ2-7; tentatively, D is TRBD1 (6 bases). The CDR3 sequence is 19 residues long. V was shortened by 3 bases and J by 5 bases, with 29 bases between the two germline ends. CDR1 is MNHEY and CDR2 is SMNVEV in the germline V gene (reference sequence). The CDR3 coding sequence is TGTGCCAGCAGTTTGAGGATCGCAGGGGACGGACGTCTCGGAGACGAGCAGTACTTC. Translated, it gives CASSLRIAGDGRLGDEQYF.

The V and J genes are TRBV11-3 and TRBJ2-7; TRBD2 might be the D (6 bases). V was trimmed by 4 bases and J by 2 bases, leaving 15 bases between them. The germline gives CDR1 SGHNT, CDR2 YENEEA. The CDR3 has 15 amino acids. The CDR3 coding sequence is TGTGCCAGCAGCTCAGATCCGGGGGTTACCTACGAGCAGTACTTC. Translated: CASSSDPGVTYEQYF.

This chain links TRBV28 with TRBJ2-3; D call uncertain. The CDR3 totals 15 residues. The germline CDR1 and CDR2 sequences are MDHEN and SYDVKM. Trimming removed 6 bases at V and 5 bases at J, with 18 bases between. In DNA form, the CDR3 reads TGTGCCAGCAGCCAACCCCAGGAAAGTGGAGATACGCAGTATTTT. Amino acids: CASSQPQESGDTQYF.

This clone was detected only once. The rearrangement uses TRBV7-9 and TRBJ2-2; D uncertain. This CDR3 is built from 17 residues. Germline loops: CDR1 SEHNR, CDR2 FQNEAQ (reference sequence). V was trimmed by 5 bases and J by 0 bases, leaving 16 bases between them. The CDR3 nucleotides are TGTGCCAGCAGCCCCGCCTCCGGGCGCCCGAACACCGGGGAGCTGTTTTTT. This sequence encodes CASSPASGRPNTGELFF.

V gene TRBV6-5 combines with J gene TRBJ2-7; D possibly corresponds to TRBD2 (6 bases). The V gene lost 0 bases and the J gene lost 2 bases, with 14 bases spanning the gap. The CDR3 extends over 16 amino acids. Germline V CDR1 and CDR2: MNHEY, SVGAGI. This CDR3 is CASSYSAGLQTYEQYF. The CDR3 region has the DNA TGTGCCAGCAGTTACTCAGCGGGTCTCCAGACCTACGAGCAGTACTTC.

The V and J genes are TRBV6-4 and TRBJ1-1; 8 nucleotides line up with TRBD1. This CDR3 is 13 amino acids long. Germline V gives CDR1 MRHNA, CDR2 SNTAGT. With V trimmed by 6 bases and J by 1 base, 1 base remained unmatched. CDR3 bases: TGTGCCAGCAGGGACAGGGAGAACACTGAAGCTTTCTTT. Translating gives CASRDRENTEAFF.

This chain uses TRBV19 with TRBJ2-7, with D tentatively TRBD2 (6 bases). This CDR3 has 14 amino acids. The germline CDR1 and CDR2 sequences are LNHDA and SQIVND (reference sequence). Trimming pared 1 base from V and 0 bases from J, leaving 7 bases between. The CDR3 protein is CASSIAGDSYEQYF. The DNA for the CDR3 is TGTGCCAGTAGTATAGCGGGGGACTCCTACGAGCAGTACTTC.

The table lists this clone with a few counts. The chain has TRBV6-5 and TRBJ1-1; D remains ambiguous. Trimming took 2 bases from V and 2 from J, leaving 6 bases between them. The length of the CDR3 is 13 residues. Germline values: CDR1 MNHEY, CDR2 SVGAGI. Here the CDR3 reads CASSYNSNTEAFF. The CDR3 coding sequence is TGTGCCAGCAGTTACAACAGCAACACTGAAGCTTTCTTT.

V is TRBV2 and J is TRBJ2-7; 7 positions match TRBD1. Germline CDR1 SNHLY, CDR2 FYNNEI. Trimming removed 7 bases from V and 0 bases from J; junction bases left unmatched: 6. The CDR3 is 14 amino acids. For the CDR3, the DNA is TGTGCCAGCAAGGACAGGTTCGGCTCCTACGAGCAGTACTTC. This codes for CASKDRFGSYEQYF.

CDR3 DNA sequence: TGTGCCACCAGCAGTCGACGGGGATCCTACGAGCAGTACTTC. It encodes CATSSRRGSYEQYF. This rearrangement joins TRBV15 to TRBJ2-7, with D perhaps matching TRBD2 (5 bases). Germline V gene data show CDR1 as LNHNV and CDR2 as YYDKDF (reference sequence). V lost 3 bases to trimming and J lost 1 base, with 10 bases between them. The length of the CDR3 is 14 residues.

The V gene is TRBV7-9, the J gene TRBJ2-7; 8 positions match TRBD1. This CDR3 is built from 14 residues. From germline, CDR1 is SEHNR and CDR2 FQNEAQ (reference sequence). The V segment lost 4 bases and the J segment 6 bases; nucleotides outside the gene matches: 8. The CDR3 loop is CASSSGAGGGEQYF. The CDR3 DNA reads TGTGCCAGCAGCTCCGGGGCAGGGGGCGGCGAGCAGTACTTC.

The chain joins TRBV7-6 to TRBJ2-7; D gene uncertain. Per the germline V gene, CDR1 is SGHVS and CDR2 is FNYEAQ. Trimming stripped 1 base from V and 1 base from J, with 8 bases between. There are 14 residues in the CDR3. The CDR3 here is CASSLGRGSYEQYF. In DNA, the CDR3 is TGTGCCAGCAGCTTAGGCAGAGGTTCCTACGAGCAGTACTTC.

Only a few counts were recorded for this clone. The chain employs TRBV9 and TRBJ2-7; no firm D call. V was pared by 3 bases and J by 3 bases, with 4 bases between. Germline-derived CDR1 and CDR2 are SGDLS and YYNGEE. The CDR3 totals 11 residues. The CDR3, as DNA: TGTGCCAGCAGCGATAACTACGAGCAGTACTTC. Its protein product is CASSDNYEQYF. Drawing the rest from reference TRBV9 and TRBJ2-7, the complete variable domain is DSGVTQTPKHLITATGQRVTLRCSPRSGDLSVYWYQQSLDQGLQFLIQYYNGEERAKGNILERFSAQQFPDLHSELNLSSLELGDSALYFCASSDNYEQYFGPGTRLTVT.

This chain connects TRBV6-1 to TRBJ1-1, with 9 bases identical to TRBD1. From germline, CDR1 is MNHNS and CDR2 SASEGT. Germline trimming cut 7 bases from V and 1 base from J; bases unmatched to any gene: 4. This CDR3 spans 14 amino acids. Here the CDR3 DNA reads TGTGCCAGCACTCGGGACAGGGAGAACACTGAAGCTTTCTTT. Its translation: CASTRDRENTEAFF.

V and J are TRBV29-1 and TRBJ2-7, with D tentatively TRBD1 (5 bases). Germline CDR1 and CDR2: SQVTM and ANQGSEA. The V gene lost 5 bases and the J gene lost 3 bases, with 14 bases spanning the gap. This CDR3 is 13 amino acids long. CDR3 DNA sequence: TGCAGCGTTTTCGACAGTTATGGCTACGAGCAGTACTTC. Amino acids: CSVFDSYGYEQYF.

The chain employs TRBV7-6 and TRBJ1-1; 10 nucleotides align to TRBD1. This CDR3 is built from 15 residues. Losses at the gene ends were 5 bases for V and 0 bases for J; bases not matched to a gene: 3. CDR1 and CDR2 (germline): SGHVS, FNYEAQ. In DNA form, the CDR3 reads TGTGCCAGCAGCCGGGACAGGGGATTGAACACTGAAGCTTTCTTT. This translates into CASSRDRGLNTEAFF.

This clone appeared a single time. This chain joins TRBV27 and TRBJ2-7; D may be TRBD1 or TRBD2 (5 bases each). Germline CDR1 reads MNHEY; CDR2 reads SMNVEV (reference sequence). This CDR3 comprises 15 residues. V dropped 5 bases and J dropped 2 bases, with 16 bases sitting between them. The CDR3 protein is CASSDPFGGAYEQYF. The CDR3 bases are TGTGCCAGCAGTGACCCATTTGGGGGAGCCTACGAGCAGTACTTC.

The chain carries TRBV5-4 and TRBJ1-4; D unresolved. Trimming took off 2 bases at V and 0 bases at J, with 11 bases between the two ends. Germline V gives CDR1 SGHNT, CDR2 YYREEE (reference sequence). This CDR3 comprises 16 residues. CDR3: CASSFIGLTTNEKLFF. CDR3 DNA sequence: TGTGCCAGCAGCTTTATAGGGTTAACAACTAATGAAAAACTGTTTTTT.

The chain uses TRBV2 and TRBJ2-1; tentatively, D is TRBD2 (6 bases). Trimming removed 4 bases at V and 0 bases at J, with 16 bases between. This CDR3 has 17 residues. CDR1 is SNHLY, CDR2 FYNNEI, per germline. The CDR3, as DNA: TGTGCCAGCAGTGGGGGGGTAGGGCGGAGCTCCTACAATGAGCAGTTCTTC. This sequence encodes CASSGGVGRSSYNEQFF.

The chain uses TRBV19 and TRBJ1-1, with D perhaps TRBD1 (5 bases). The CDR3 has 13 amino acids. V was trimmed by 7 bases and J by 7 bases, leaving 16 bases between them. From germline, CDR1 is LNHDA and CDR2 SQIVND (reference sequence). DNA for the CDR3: TGTGCCAGTACACCCGGGACGGACGTTGAAGCTTTCTTT. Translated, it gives CASTPGTDVEAFF.

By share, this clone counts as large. As DNA, the CDR3 is TGTGCCAGCAGCTTTGGGCAACCCGCGAACACCGGGGAGCTGTTTTTT. Protein sequence: CASSFGQPANTGELFF. The chain has TRBV7-8 and TRBJ2-2, with D hard to call. This CDR3 contains 16 residues. CDR1 is SGHVS, CDR2 FQNEAQ, per germline. V was trimmed by 3 bases and J by 0 bases, leaving 11 bases between them. Full variable domain (outside the CDR3, taken from reference TRBV7-8 and TRBJ2-2): GAGVSQSPRYKVAKRGQDVALRCDPISGHVSLFWYQQALGQGPEFLTYFQNEAQLDKSGLPSDRFFAERPEGSVSTLKIQRTQQEDSAVYLCASSFGQPANTGELFFGEGSRLTVL.

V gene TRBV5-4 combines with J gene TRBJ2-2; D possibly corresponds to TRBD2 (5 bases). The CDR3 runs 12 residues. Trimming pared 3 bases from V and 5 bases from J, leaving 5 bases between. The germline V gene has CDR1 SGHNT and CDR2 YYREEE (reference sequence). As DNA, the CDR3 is TGTGCCAGCAGCTCGGGAACCGGGGAGCTGTTTTTT. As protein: CASSSGTGELFF.